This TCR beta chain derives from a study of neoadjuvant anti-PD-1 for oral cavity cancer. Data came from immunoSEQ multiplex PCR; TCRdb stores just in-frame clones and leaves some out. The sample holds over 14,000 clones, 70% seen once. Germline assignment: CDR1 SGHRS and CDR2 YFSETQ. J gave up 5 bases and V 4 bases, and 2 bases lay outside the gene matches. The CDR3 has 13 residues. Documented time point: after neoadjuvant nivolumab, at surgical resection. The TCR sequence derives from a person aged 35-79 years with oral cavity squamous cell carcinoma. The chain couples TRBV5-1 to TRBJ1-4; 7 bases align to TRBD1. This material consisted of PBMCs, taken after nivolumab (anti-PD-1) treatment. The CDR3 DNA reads TGCGCCAGCAGCGAACAGGGGAATGAAAAACTGTTTTTT. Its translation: CASSEQGNEKLFF.